This TCR beta chain was captured by sequencing in a study of molecular identifiers for immune sequencing clone quantification. The germline V gene has CDR1 SGHAT and CDR2 FQNNGV. The CDR3 is 11 amino acids. When naive CD8 T cells were sorted, they were gated as CD8+CD4-CCR7+CD45RA+. As to this clonotype: This may be a read error, as it is one base from a much larger clone.

TCRdb redid the calling of the PCR reads with MiXCR, one entry per CDR3 protein. This table has around 8,600 distinct CDR3 sequences, about 15% appearing once. The sequence was collected from a human donor in good health. Some libraries in this study had Jurkat cell RNA spiked in. The specimen was naive CD8+ T cells from blood, with Jurkat cell RNA spiked in. Sample subset: FACS-sorted CD8+CD4-CCR7+CD45RA+ naive T cells. V is TRBV11-2 and J is TRBJ1-1, with a tentative D call TRBD1 (6 bases). The CDR3, as DNA: TGTGCCGGCAGCCAGACAGGCTGGACTTTCTTT. This encodes CAGSQTGWTFF.